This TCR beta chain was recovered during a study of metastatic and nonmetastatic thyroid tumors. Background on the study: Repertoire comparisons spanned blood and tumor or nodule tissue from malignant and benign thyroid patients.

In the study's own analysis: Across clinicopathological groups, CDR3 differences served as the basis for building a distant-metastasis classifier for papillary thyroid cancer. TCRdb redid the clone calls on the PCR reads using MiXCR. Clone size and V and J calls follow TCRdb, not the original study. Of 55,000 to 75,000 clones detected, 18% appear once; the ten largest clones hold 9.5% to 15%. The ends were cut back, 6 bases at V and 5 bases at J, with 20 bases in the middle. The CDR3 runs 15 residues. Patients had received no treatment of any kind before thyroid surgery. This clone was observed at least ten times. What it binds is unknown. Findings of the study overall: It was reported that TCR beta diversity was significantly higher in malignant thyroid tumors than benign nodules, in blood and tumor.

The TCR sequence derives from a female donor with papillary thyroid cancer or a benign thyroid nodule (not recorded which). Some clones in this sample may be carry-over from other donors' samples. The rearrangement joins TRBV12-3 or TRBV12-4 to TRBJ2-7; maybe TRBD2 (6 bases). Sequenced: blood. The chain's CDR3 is CASSPSPTLANEQYF. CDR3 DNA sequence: TGTGCCAGCAGCCCCTCCCCCACTCTAGCGAACGAGCAGTACTTC.